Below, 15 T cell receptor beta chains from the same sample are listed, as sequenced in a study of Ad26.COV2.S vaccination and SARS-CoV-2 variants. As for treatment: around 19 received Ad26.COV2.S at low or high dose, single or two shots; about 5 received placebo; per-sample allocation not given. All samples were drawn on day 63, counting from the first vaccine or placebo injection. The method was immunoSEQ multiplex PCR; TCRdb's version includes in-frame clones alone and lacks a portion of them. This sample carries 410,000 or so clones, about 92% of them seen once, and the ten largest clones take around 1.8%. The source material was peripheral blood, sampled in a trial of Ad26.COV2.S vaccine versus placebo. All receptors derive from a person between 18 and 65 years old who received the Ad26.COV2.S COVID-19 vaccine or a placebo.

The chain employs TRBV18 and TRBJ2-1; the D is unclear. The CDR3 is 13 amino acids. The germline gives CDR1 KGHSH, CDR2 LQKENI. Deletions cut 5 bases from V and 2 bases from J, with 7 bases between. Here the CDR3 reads CASSSVTYNEQFF. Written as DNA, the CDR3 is TGTGCCAGCTCATCCGTCACCTACAATGAGCAGTTCTTC. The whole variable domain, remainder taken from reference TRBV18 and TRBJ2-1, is NAGVMQNPRHLVRRRGQEARLRCSPMKGHSHVYWYRQLPEEGLKFMVYLQKENIIDESGMPKERFSAEFPKEGPSILRIQQVVRGDSAAYFCASSSVTYNEQFFGPGTRLTVL.

CDR3 loop: CASSWTGESEQYF. DNA for the CDR3: TGTGCCAGCAGCTGGACAGGGGAAAGCGAGCAGTACTTC. The chain employs TRBV7-9 and TRBJ2-7; 9 bases agree with TRBD1. Germline V lookup: CDR1 SEHNR, CDR2 FQNEAQ (reference sequence). CDR3 length: 13 amino acids. V shed 4 bases, J shed 6 bases, and the junction held 4 bases outside the gene matches.

The CDR3 sequence: CASSPETGTEIYGYTF. Here the CDR3 DNA reads TGTGCCAGCTCACCCGAGACAGGCACCGAAATCTATGGCTACACCTTC. The chain couples TRBV18 to TRBJ1-2, with D possibly TRBD1 on 6 matching bases. Germline CDR1 is KGHSH and CDR2 is LQKENI. Trimming cost V 3 bases and J 4 bases, with 18 bases left between them. The CDR3 extends over 16 amino acids.

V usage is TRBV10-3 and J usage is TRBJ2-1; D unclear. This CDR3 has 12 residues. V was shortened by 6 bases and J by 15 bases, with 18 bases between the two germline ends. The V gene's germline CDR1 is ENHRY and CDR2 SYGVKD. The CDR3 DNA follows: TGTGCCATCAGAAACCCAGGCGTCGGTCTGTTCTTC. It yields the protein CAIRNPGVGLFF.

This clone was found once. CDR3 nucleotide sequence: TGTGCCAGTAGTATGGCCCTTATGAAGGGGGGGCATGGCTACACCTTC. It codes for CASSMALMKGGHGYTF. This rearrangement joins TRBV19 to TRBJ1-2, with D possibly matching TRBD1 (6 bases). Per the germline V gene, CDR1 is LNHDA and CDR2 is SQIVND (reference sequence). This CDR3 spans 16 amino acids. The V end was cut by 3 bases, the J end by 6 bases, with 20 bases between.

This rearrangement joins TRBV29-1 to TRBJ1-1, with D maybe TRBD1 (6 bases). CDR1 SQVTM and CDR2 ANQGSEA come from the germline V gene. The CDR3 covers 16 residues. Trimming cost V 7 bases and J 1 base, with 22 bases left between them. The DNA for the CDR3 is TGCAGCGCTGGCCGGGGGGCGGGGGCAGCGAACACTGAAGCTTTCTTT. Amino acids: CSAGRGAGAANTEAFF.

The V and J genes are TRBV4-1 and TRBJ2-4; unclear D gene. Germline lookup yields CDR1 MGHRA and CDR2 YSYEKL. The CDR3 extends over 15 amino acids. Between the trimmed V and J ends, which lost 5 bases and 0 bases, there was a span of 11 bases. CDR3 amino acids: CASSTERQAKNIQYF. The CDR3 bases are TGCGCCAGCAGCACCGAGAGGCAAGCCAAAAACATTCAGTACTTC.

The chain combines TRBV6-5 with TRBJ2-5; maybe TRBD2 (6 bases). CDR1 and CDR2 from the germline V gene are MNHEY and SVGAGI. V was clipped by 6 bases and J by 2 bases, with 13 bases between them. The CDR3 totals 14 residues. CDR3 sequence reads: CASSRGTGQETQYF. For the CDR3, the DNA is TGTGCCAGCAGCCGCGGGACGGGACAAGAGACCCAGTACTTC.

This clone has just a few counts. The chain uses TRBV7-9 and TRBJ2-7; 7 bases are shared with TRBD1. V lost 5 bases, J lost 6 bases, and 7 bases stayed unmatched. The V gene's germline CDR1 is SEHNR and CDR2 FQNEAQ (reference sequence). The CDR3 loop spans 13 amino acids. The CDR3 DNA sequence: TGTGCCAGCAGCCGTCAGGGGGTTTCCGAGCAGTACTTC. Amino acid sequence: CASSRQGVSEQYF.

The CDR3 nucleotides are TGTGCCAGCAGCCTAGGGAGTCTAGAGACCCAGTACTTC. Residues: CASSLGSLETQYF. The chain joins TRBV5-8 to TRBJ2-5; possible D gene TRBD2, 5 bases. Germline V lookup: CDR1 SGHTS, CDR2 YDEGEE. The CDR3 is 13 amino acids. V dropped 4 bases and J dropped 4 bases, with 11 bases sitting between them.

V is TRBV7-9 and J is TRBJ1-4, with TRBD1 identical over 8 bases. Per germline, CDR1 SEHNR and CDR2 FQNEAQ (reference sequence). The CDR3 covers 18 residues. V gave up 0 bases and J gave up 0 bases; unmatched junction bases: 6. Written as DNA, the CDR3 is TGTGCCAGCAGCTTAGCGCAGGGGGCCGGTGCAACTAATGAAAAACTGTTTTTT. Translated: CASSLAQGAGATNEKLFF.

The CDR3 DNA reads as TGTGCCAGCAGCTTAACGGGCAGCACCTCCTACAATGAGCAGTTCTTC. Protein sequence: CASSLTGSTSYNEQFF. This sequence joins TRBV7-9 and TRBJ2-1; D remains ambiguous. The V gene lost 2 bases and the J gene lost 0 bases, with 11 bases spanning the gap. The CDR3 sequence is 16 residues long. Germline-derived CDR1 and CDR2 are SEHNR and FQNEAQ (reference sequence).

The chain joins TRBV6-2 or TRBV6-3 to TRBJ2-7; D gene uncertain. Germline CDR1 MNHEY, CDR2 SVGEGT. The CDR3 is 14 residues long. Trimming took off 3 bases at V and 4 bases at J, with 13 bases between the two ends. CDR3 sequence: CASSYREKWYEQYF. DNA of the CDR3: TGTGCCAGCAGTTATCGAGAGAAGTGGTACGAGCAGTACTTC.

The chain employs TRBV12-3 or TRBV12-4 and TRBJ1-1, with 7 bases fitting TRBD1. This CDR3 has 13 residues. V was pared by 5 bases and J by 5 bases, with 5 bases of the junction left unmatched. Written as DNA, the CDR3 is TGTGCCAGCAGTGACAGGGCCGGAACTGAAGCTTTCTTT. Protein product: CASSDRAGTEAFF.

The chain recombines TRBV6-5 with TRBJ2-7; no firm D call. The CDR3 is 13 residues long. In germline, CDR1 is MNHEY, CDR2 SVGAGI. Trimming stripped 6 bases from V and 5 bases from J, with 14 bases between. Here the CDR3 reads CASRVPSTHEQYF. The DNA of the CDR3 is TGTGCCAGCAGAGTCCCGTCCACCCACGAGCAGTACTTC.